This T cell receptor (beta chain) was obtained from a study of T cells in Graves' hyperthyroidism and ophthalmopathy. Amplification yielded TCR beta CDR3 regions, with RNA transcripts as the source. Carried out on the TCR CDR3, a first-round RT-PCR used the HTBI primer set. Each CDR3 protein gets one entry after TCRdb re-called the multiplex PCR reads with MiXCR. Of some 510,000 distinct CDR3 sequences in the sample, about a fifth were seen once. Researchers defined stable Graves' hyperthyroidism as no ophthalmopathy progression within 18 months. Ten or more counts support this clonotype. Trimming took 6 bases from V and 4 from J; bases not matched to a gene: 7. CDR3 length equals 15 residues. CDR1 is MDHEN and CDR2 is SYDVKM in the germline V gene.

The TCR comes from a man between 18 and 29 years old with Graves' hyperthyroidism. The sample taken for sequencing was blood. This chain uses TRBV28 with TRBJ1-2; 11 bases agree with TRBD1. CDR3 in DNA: TGTGCCAGCAGCCAAGGACAGGGGGCTGTCTATGGCTACACCTTC. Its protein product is CASSQGQGAVYGYTF.